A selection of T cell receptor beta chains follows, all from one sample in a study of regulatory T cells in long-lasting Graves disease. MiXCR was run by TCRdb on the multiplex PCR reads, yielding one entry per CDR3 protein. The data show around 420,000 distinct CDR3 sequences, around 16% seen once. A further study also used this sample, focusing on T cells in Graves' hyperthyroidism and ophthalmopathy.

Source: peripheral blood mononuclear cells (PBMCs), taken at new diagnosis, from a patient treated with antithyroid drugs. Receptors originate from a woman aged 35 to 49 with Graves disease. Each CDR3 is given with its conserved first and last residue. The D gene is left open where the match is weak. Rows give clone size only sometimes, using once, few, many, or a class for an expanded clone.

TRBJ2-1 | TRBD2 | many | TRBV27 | TGTGCCAGCAGTTTATACGCTCTAGCGGGAGGGTGGCATGAGCAGTTCTTC | CASSLYALAGGWHEQFF
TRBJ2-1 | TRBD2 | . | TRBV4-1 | TGCGCCAGCAGCCCCGCTTTCAGCGGGAAAAGCTCCTACAATGAGCAGTTCTTC | CASSPAFSGKSSYNEQFF
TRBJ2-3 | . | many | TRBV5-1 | TGCGCCAGCAGCGTTTGGCAGACTAGCACAGATACGCAGTATTTT | CASSVWQTSTDTQYF
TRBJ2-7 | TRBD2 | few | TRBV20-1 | TGCAGTGCCAGTAGCGGGAGAGGGACCTACGAGCAGTACTTC | CSASSGRGTYEQYF
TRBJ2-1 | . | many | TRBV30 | TGTGCCTGGAGTTACGGCAATGAGCAGTTCTTC | CAWSYGNEQFF
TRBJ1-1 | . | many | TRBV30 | TGTGCCTGGGGTACCATAGCTCTGAACACTGAAGCTTTCTTT | CAWGTIALNTEAFF
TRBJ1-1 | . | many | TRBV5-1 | TGCGCCAGCAGCCGATTCGACCGGGGAGATACTGAAGCTTTCTTT | CASSRFDRGDTEAFF
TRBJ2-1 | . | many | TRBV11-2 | TGTGCCAGCAGCTTGTTCCGGACCTACAATGAGCAGTTCTTC | CASSLFRTYNEQFF
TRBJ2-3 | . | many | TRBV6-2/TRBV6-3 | TGTGCCAGCAGTTACGGGCTAGCGTGGGGAGATACGCAGTATTTT | CASSYGLAWGDTQYF
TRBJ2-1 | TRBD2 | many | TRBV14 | TGTGCCAGCAGCCAAGTTCTCGGACTAGTTGAGCAGTTCTTC | CASSQVLGLVEQFF
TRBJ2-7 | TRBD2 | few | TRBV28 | TGTGCCAGCAGTTCAACGATAGCGGGGCGTCCCTACGAGCAGTACTTC | CASSSTIAGRPYEQYF
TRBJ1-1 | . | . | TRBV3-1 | TGTGCCAGCAGCCAAGCGCGGGGGTCGGACACTGAAGCTTTCTTT | CASSQARGSDTEAFF